A single sample gave rise to the 18 T cell receptor beta chains below, sequenced in a study of shared clonotypes between healthy human individuals. Using immunoSEQ multiplex PCR, the repertoire was profiled, and TCRdb retains in-frame clones only, with some absent. In the table there are about half a million clones, around 80% of which are singletons. Sequenced material: PBMCs. The origin of the receptors is a woman aged 40 to 50 in good health. Some clones in this sample may be carry-over from other donors' samples.

The table lists this clone with a count of one. The chain is built from TRBV11-2 and TRBJ1-3; 7 bases are shared with TRBD1. Germline CDR1 is SGHAT and CDR2 is FQNNGV. The CDR3 is made up of 15 amino acids. V was pared by 5 bases and J by 0 bases, with 4 bases of the junction left unmatched. The CDR3 is CASSRDSFSGNTIYF. The CDR3 coding sequence is TGTGCCAGCAGCCGGGACAGTTTCTCTGGAAACACCATATATTTT.

This clone was seen a few times. The CDR3: CAISPGGSGYNYGYTF. CDR3 sequence (DNA): TGTGCCATCAGCCCTGGAGGGTCAGGGTATAACTATGGCTACACCTTC. This chain joins TRBV10-3 and TRBJ1-2; perhaps TRBD1 as D (5 bases). Germline V CDR1 and CDR2: ENHRY, SYGVKD. Between the trimmed V and J ends, which lost 6 bases and 1 base, there was a span of 18 bases. CDR3 length: 16 amino acids.

The rearrangement joins TRBV7-3 to TRBJ2-2; D not resolved. The CDR3 is 14 amino acids. Trimming shortened V by 3 bases and J by 0 bases, and 5 bases separated the two germline ends. Per germline, CDR1 SGHTA and CDR2 FQGTGA. CDR3 DNA: TGTGCCAGCAGCTTCTCTGCGAACACCGGGGAGCTGTTTTTT. Translating gives CASSFSANTGELFF.

The gene calls are TRBV27 and TRBJ2-3; D possibly matches TRBD1 or TRBD2 (5 bases each). Between the trimmed V and J ends, which lost 6 bases and 1 base, there was a span of 23 bases. CDR3 length equals 18 residues. Looked up from germline, CDR1 is MNHEY and CDR2 is SMNVEV (reference sequence). Here the CDR3 reads CASSGTRVNPGGTDTQYF. The CDR3 DNA sequence: TGTGCCAGCAGCGGGACCAGGGTAAATCCGGGTGGCACAGATACGCAGTATTTT.

The V call is TRBV7-3, the J call TRBJ2-2; D remains ambiguous. CDR1 and CDR2 (germline): SGHTA, FQGTGA. With 3 bases removed from V and 4 bases from J, the gap between germline ends came to 9 bases. The CDR3 has 14 residues. CDR3 sequence reads: CASSFATTTGELFF. The CDR3 DNA reads TGTGCCAGCAGCTTTGCCACGACCACCGGGGAGCTGTTTTTT. Variable domain in full (rest from reference TRBV7-3 and TRBJ2-2): GAGVSQTPSNKVTEKGKYVELRCDPISGHTALYWYRQSLGQGPEFLIYFQGTGAADDSGLPNDRFFAVRPEGSVSTLKIQRTERGDSAVYLCASSFATTTGELFFGEGSRLTVL.

This chain links TRBV6-5 with TRBJ1-4; D unclear. The CDR3 contains 13 residues. In germline, CDR1 is MNHEY, CDR2 SVGAGI. V lost 6 bases, J lost 8 bases, and 13 bases lay in between. The CDR3 region is CASRAGPHEKLFF. CDR3 nucleotides: TGTGCCAGCAGGGCCGGGCCGCACGAAAAACTGTTTTTT.

A single count supports this clone. V gene TRBV5-1 combines with J gene TRBJ2-1; 7 nucleotides match TRBD2. Germline assignment: CDR1 SGHRS and CDR2 YFSETQ. Trimming at V came to 4 bases and at J to 7 bases, leaving 17 bases not matched to a gene. This CDR3 spans 17 amino acids. CDR3 protein: CASSGTRGGGPGNEQFF. As DNA, the CDR3 is TGCGCCAGCAGCGGAACCCGCGGGGGAGGGCCCGGGAATGAGCAGTTCTTC.

The CDR3 sequence is CASNDYQGSNQPQHF. For the CDR3, the DNA is TGTGCCAGTAACGATTATCAGGGAAGCAATCAGCCCCAGCATTTT. This rearrangement joins TRBV19 to TRBJ1-5; the D gene is possibly TRBD1 (5 bases). V shed 7 bases and J shed 1 base, with 14 bases lying between them. This CDR3 spans 15 amino acids. The germline V gene encodes CDR1 LNHDA and CDR2 SQIVND (reference sequence).

The chain combines TRBV28 with TRBJ1-4; 8 nucleotides line up with TRBD1. V lost 6 bases and J lost 5; bases outside the gene matches: 8. Looked up from germline, CDR1 is MDHEN and CDR2 is SYDVKM. The CDR3 extends over 15 amino acids. This CDR3 reads CASSPGGEGNEKLFF. CDR3 DNA: TGTGCCAGCAGCCCAGGGGGCGAGGGGAATGAAAAACTGTTTTTT.

This clone was seen once. This sequence joins TRBV19 and TRBJ2-7; no clear D gene. The germline V and J ends were trimmed by 3 bases and 1 base, with 13 bases remaining between them. The CDR3 length is 15 residues. CDR1 and CDR2 from the germline V gene are LNHDA and SQIVND (reference sequence). The CDR3 nucleotides are TGTGCCAGTAGTATCGAAGCCACTACTTCCTACGAGCAGTACTTC. As protein: CASSIEATTSYEQYF.

V is TRBV28 and J is TRBJ1-1; 7 bases line up with TRBD1. The V gene's germline CDR1 is MDHEN and CDR2 SYDVKM. After removal of 5 bases from V and 0 bases from J, the junction contained 12 bases not matched to a gene. This CDR3 has 17 residues. This chain's CDR3 is CASSPPRGTEMNTEAFF. Written as DNA, the CDR3 is TGTGCCAGCAGTCCCCCTCGAGGGACAGAGATGAACACTGAAGCTTTCTTT.

The CDR3 sequence: CASSLWDRGRGEAFF. The CDR3 nucleotides are TGTGCCAGCAGTTTATGGGACAGGGGGCGTGGTGAAGCTTTCTTT. The chain links TRBV28 to TRBJ1-1; 11 positions agree with TRBD1. After removal of 0 bases from V and 7 bases from J, the junction contained 4 bases not matched to a gene. The CDR3 has 15 amino acids. The V gene's germline CDR1 is MDHEN and CDR2 SYDVKM.

The V gene is TRBV9, the J gene TRBJ1-5; D gene ambiguous. Trimming removed 0 bases at V and 6 bases at J, with 10 bases between. The CDR3 has 14 amino acids. Germline assignment: CDR1 SGDLS and CDR2 YYNGEE. The CDR3 reads CASSVGGSGQPQHF. In DNA, the CDR3 is TGTGCCAGCAGCGTAGGAGGTTCGGGTCAGCCCCAGCATTTT. Complete variable domain (other parts from reference TRBV9 and TRBJ1-5): DSGVTQTPKHLITATGQRVTLRCSPRSGDLSVYWYQQSLDQGLQFLIQYYNGEERAKGNILERFSAQQFPDLHSELNLSSLELGDSALYFCASSVGGSGQPQHFGDGTRLSIL.

Comment on this clone: Other DNA sequences in this sample translate to the same CDR3. This sequence joins TRBV15 and TRBJ1-1; D uncertain. CDR1 is LNHNV, CDR2 YYDKDF, per germline (reference sequence). V was trimmed by 0 bases and J by 5 bases, leaving 7 bases between them. The CDR3 is 13 residues long. The CDR3 bases are TGTGCCACCAGCAGAGATGTAAATACTGAAGCTTTCTTT. This codes for CATSRDVNTEAFF.

The count of this clone is one. The V and J genes are TRBV9 and TRBJ2-3, with D possibly TRBD2 on 5 matching bases. Deletions cut 4 bases from V and 0 bases from J, with 15 bases between. The length of the CDR3 is 16 residues. Germline CDR1 SGDLS, CDR2 YYNGEE. CDR3 in amino acids: CASSQKADPSTDTQYF. The CDR3 nucleotides are TGTGCCAGCAGCCAGAAAGCGGACCCGAGCACAGATACGCAGTATTTT.

The chain has TRBV4-1 and TRBJ1-2; the D is unclear. Trimming took off 6 bases at V and 8 bases at J, with 13 bases between the two ends. Germline-derived CDR1 and CDR2 are MGHRA and YSYEKL. This CDR3 spans 12 amino acids. The CDR3 protein is CASSPNSLGYTF. The CDR3 coding sequence is TGCGCCAGCAGTCCCAACTCCCTCGGCTACACCTTC.

The chain carries TRBV10-3 and TRBJ1-4; D is unclear. CDR1 and CDR2 from the germline V gene are ENHRY and SYGVKD. Trimming took 0 bases from V and 7 from J, leaving 6 bases between them. The CDR3 consists of 13 residues. As DNA, the CDR3 is TGTGCCATCAGTGAGTCGGTCTTTGAAAAACTGTTTTTT. Its translation: CAISESVFEKLFF.

The CDR3 region has the DNA TGTGCCAGCAGCACGGGGGGACTAGCGATTTTAAGGACCCATTACGAGCAGTACTTC. This gives the protein CASSTGGLAILRTHYEQYF. The rearrangement links TRBV5-6 to TRBJ2-7; 10 bases map to TRBD2. Losses at the gene ends were 4 bases for V and 4 bases for J; bases not matched to a gene: 20. Germline V gene sequence: CDR1 SGHDT, CDR2 YYEEEE. The CDR3 spans 19 residues.